The rows below give T cell receptor beta chains drawn from one sample of a study of blood T cell repertoires in COVID-19. The method was immunoSEQ multiplex PCR; TCRdb's version includes in-frame clones alone and lacks a portion of them. The sample holds about 150,000 clones, about nine tenths seen once. Sequenced sample: peripheral blood. Receptor source: a woman in her seventies with acute or convalescent COVID-19. The CDR3 runs from the conserved cysteine through the conserved F or W. D genes are given only for firm matches. Only some rows state a clone size, as once, few, many or a class for expanded clones.

CDR3 protein,CDR3 DNA,clone size,D gene,J gene,V gene
CATTSPPEEEKLFF,TGTGCCACCACCTCTCCACCTGAAGAGGAAAAACTGTTTTTT,-,-,TRBJ1-4,TRBV6-5
CASKVGQSNEKLFF,TGTGCCAGCAAGGTGGGACAAAGTAATGAAAAACTGTTTTTT,-,-,TRBJ1-4,TRBV2
CASSASRGTGEAGYTF,TGTGCCAGCAGCGCCTCCCGAGGGACAGGGGAGGCTGGCTACACCTTC,-,TRBD1,TRBJ1-2,TRBV9
CASSSDRGEQYF,TGCGCCAGCAGCTCGGACAGGGGCGAGCAGTACTTC,-,TRBD1,TRBJ2-7,TRBV5-1
CASSSGQGAFF,TGCGCCAGCAGCTCAGGACAGGGAGCTTTCTTT,-,TRBD1,TRBJ1-1,TRBV5-1
CASSYYGGGGKSEQFF,TGTGCCAGCAGTTACTATGGCGGGGGGGGGAAGAGTGAGCAGTTCTTC,-,TRBD2,TRBJ2-1,TRBV6-5
CASSTRLVPGEKLFF,TGTGCCAGTAGTACTAGGCTGGTCCCAGGGGAAAAACTGTTTTTT,-,-,TRBJ1-4,TRBV19
CASSSAGTPGNEQFF,TGTGCCAGCAGCTCGGCCGGGACTCCCGGCAATGAGCAGTTCTTC,-,-,TRBJ2-1,TRBV7-2
CASSLAPTEQETQYF,TGCGCCAGCAGCTTGGCCCCGACGGAGCAAGAGACCCAGTACTTC,-,-,TRBJ2-5,TRBV5-1
CASSSSYSPQYEQYF,TGTGCCAGCAGTTCGAGCTACAGTCCCCAGTACGAGCAGTACTTC,-,-,TRBJ2-7,TRBV27
CASSATGHSGNTIYF,TGTGCCAGCAGTGCGACAGGCCACTCTGGAAACACCATATATTTT,-,-,TRBJ1-3,TRBV6-2/TRBV6-3
CASSPSLGAGPSYEQYF,TGCGCCAGCAGCCCATCTCTCGGAGCGGGGCCTTCCTACGAGCAGTACTTC,-,TRBD2,TRBJ2-7,TRBV4-1
CASSHGQGNTEAFF,TGTGCCAGCAGTCATGGACAGGGGAACACTGAAGCTTTCTTT,-,TRBD1,TRBJ1-1,TRBV2
CASSRPQTGPSFLHF,TGTGCCAGCAGCCGCCCCCAGACAGGGCCCAGCTTCCTCCACTTT,-,TRBD1,TRBJ1-6,TRBV6-2/TRBV6-3
CASSFEENTEAFF,TGTGCCAGCAGCTTCGAGGAGAACACTGAAGCTTTCTTT,few,-,TRBJ1-1,TRBV7-9
CAWGQGPGEQYF,TGTGCCTGGGGACAGGGTCCTGGCGAGCAGTACTTC,-,TRBD1,TRBJ2-7,TRBV30
CASSSSGGFSSYNEQFF,TGCGCCAGCAGTAGTAGCGGGGGGTTTAGCTCCTACAATGAGCAGTTCTTC,-,TRBD2,TRBJ2-1,TRBV10-2
CASKPGQGVGPQHF,TGTGCCAGTAAACCGGGACAGGGGGTTGGACCCCAGCATTTT,-,TRBD1,TRBJ1-5,TRBV19
CASSLGAGSRQPQHF,TGTGCCAGCAGCTTAGGGGCAGGGTCCAGACAGCCCCAGCATTTT,once,-,TRBJ1-5,TRBV5-5
CASSQVGGASYNEQFF,TGTGCCAGCAGCCAAGTAGGGGGGGCCTCTTACAATGAGCAGTTCTTC,once,-,TRBJ2-1,TRBV14
CSATGNGYGYTF,TGCAGCGCGACAGGGAATGGGTATGGCTACACCTTC,-,TRBD1,TRBJ1-2,TRBV29-1
CASRPGQGYGYTF,TGTGCCAGCAGACCAGGACAGGGCTATGGCTACACCTTC,once,TRBD1,TRBJ1-2,TRBV7-3
CASTRGGRTGYGYTF,TGTGCCTCGACTAGGGGGGGCCGTACGGGCTATGGCTACACCTTC,-,-,TRBJ1-2,TRBV2
CASSDRSGNQPQHF,TGTGCCAGCAGCGACAGGTCTGGCAATCAGCCCCAGCATTTT,-,-,TRBJ1-5,TRBV6-5
CASSPPSTGKTTYEQYF,TGTGCCAGCTCACCACCATCAACGGGTAAGACCACCTACGAGCAGTACTTC,-,-,TRBJ2-7,TRBV18
CASSQGLVHEQYF,TGTGCCAGCAGCCAGGGACTAGTCCACGAGCAGTACTTC,-,TRBD2,TRBJ2-7,TRBV3-1/TRBV3-2
CASSLGDRGVKERGYTF,TGTGCCAGCAGCTTAGGCGACAGGGGCGTAAAAGAAAGGGGCTACACCTTC,few,TRBD1,TRBJ1-2,TRBV7-2
CASSDWTGPNYGYTF,TGTGCCAGCAGTGATTGGACAGGACCTAACTATGGCTACACCTTC,-,TRBD1,TRBJ1-2,TRBV6-1
CASSYSRTDNSPLHF,TGTGCCAGCAGTTACTCGAGAACCGATAATTCACCCCTCCACTTT,-,-,TRBJ1-6,TRBV6-5
CASSAWEGPTEAFF,TGTGCCAGCAGCGCCTGGGAGGGACCCACTGAAGCTTTCTTT,-,-,TRBJ1-1,TRBV7-9
CASSPFKGANTEAFF,TGTGCCAGCTCACCGTTCAAGGGGGCAAACACTGAAGCTTTCTTT,once,TRBD1,TRBJ1-1,TRBV18
CASSLGTGGGTEAFF,TGTGCCAGCAGCCTCGGGACAGGGGGGGGCACTGAAGCTTTCTTT,few,TRBD1,TRBJ1-1,TRBV2
CASSIELGTSGAGANVLTF,TGTGCCAGTAGTATAGAATTGGGGACTAGCGGGGCTGGGGCCAACGTCCTGACTTTC,-,TRBD2,TRBJ2-6,TRBV19
CASSFLNTQYF,TGCGCCAGCAGCTTCTTAAATACGCAGTATTTT,-,-,TRBJ2-3,TRBV4-1
CAWAGTGVYQPQHF,TGTGCCTGGGCCGGGACAGGCGTCTATCAGCCCCAGCATTTT,-,TRBD1,TRBJ1-5,TRBV30
CASSSEYRDYGYTF,TGCGCCAGCAGCTCGGAATACAGAGACTATGGCTACACCTTC,-,-,TRBJ1-2,TRBV5-1
CASSWTGGETQYF,TGTGCCAGCAGTTGGACAGGGGGAGAGACCCAGTACTTC,-,TRBD1,TRBJ2-5,TRBV12-3/TRBV12-4
CASSSQWTEAFF,TGTGCCAGCAGTTCCCAGTGGACTGAAGCTTTCTTT,-,-,TRBJ1-1,TRBV6-5
CASSPAGGRLFF,TGTGCCAGTAGTCCGGCAGGTGGGCGACTGTTTTTT,-,-,TRBJ1-4,TRBV19
CASSLAGGIGELFF,TGTGCCAGCAGCTTAGCGGGGGGTATCGGGGAGCTGTTTTTT,-,-,TRBJ2-2,TRBV7-6
CASSPRTGMSDEQFF,TGTGCCAGCTCACCCCGGACAGGGATGAGCGATGAGCAGTTCTTC,-,TRBD1,TRBJ2-1,TRBV18
CASSLLPPGDTQYF,TGTGCCAGCAGCTTACTTCCTCCAGGGGATACGCAGTATTTT,once,-,TRBJ2-3,TRBV7-2
CASSPQGFSSPLHF,TGTGCCAGCAGCCCACAGGGATTTAGTTCACCCCTCCACTTT,-,-,TRBJ1-6,TRBV7-8
CASSPPRNSYGYTF,TGTGCCAGCAGCCCACCCCGTAACTCCTATGGCTACACCTTC,-,-,TRBJ1-2,TRBV5-5
CASSTHLGESPLHF,TGTGCCAGTAGTACCCATCTAGGGGAATCACCCCTCCACTTT,-,-,TRBJ1-6,TRBV19
CASSQAGGAGNTIYF,TGCGCCAGCAGCCAAGCAGGGGGCGCGGGAAACACCATATATTTT,-,TRBD1,TRBJ1-3,TRBV4-3
CASSQRSYTEAFF,TGTGCCAGCAGCCAACGGAGCTACACTGAAGCTTTCTTT,-,-,TRBJ1-1,TRBV3-1/TRBV3-2
CASSQDMRKDGYTF,TGTGCCAGCAGCCAAGATATGCGGAAAGATGGCTACACCTTC,-,-,TRBJ1-2,TRBV4-2
CASSAQGGVSYNEQFF,TGTGCCAGCAGTGCACAGGGGGGGGTCTCCTACAATGAGCAGTTCTTC,-,-,TRBJ2-1,TRBV6-1
CATSSYHEKLFF,TGTGCCACCAGCAGCTATCATGAAAAACTGTTTTTT,-,-,TRBJ1-4,TRBV15
CASSPGGQTNTGELFF,TGTGCCAGCAGCCCCGGAGGTCAAACGAACACCGGGGAGCTGTTTTTT,-,-,TRBJ2-2,TRBV9
CASGTAGNTIYF,TGTGCCAGTGGGACTGCGGGAAACACCATATATTTT,once,-,TRBJ1-3,TRBV11-2
CASSTGLAGVDTQYF,TGTGCCAGCAGCACCGGACTAGCGGGAGTAGATACGCAGTATTTT,-,TRBD2,TRBJ2-3,TRBV7-9
CASSLVRSLVTYGYTF,TGCGCCAGCAGCCTCGTGCGCTCACTGGTAACCTATGGCTACACCTTC,-,-,TRBJ1-2,TRBV4-3